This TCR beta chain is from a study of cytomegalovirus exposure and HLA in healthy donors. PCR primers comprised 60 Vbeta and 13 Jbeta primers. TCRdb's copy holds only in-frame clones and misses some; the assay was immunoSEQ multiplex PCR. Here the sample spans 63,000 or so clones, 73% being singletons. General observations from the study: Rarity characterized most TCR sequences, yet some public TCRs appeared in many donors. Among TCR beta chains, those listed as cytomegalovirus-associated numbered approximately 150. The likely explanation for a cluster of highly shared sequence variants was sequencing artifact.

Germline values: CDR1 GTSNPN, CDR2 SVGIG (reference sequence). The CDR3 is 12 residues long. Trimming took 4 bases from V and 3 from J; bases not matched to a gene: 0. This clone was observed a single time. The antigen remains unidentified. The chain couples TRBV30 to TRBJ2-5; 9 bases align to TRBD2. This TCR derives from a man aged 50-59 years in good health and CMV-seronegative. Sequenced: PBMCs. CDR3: CAWTSGEETQYF. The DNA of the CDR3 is TGTGCCTGGACTAGCGGGGAAGAGACCCAGTACTTC.